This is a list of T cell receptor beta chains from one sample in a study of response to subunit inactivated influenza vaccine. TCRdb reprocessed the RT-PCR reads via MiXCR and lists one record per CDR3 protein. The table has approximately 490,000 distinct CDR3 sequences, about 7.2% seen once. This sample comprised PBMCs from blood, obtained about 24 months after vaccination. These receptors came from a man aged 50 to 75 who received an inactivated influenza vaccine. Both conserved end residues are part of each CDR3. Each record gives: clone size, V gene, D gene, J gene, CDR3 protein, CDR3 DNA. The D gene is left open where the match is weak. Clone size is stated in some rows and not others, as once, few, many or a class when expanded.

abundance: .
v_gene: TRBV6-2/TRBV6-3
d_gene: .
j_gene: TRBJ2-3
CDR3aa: CASSWMNTQYF
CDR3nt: TGTGCCAGCAGTTGGATGAATACGCAGTATTTT

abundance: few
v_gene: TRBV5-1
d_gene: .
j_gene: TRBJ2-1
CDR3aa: CASCPAGSSYNEQFF
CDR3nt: TGCGCCAGCTGTCCGGCGGGAAGCTCCTACAATGAGCAGTTCTTC

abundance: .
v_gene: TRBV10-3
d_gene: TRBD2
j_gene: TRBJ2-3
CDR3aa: CAIRGGTYTDTQYF
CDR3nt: TGTGCCATCCGGGGAGGGACGTACACAGATACGCAGTATTTT

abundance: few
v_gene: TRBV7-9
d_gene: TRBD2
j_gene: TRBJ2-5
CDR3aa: CASSLGVGLAGEETQYF
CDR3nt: TGTGCCAGCAGCCTAGGGGTCGGACTAGCGGGAGAAGAGACCCAGTACTTC

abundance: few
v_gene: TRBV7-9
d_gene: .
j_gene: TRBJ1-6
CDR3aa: CASRPAGLNSPLHF
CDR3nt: TGTGCCAGCAGACCGGCAGGGTTGAATTCACCCCTCCACTTT

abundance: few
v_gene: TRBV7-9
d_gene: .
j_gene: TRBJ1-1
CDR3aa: CASSLDSRDTEAFF
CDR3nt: TGTGCCAGCAGCTTAGACAGTCGTGACACTGAAGCTTTCTTT

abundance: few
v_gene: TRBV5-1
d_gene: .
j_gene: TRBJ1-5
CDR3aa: CASSGGDNNQPQHF
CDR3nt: TGCGCCAGCAGCGGGGGGGACAATAATCAGCCCCAGCATTTT

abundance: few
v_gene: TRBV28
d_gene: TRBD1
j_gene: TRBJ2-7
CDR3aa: CASSYGTGVGEQYF
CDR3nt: TGTGCCAGCAGTTATGGGACAGGGGTGGGCGAGCAGTACTTC

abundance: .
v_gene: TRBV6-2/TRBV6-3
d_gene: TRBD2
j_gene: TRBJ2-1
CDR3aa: CASRPQRGAYNEQFF
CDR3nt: TGTGCCAGCAGACCCCAGCGGGGGGCCTACAATGAGCAGTTCTTC

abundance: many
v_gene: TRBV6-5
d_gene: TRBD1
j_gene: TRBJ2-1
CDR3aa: CASSHNRDRVFF
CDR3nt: TGTGCCAGCAGTCATAACCGGGACAGGGTGTTCTTC

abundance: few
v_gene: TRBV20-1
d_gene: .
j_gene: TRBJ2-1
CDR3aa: CSARDPGRPYNEQFF
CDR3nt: TGCAGTGCTAGAGATCCGGGACGACCATACAATGAGCAGTTCTTC

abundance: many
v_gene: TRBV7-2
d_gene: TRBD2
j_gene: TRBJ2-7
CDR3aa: CASRVAGAPFEQYF
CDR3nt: TGTGCCAGCAGGGTAGCGGGGGCCCCCTTCGAGCAGTACTTC

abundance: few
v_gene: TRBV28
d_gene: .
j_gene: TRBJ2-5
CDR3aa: CASSPGSLYQETQYF
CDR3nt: TGTGCCAGCAGCCCCGGGTCCCTGTACCAAGAGACCCAGTACTTC

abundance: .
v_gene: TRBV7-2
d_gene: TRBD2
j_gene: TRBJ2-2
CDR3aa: CASKWTSGTTGELFF
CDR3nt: TGTGCGAGCAAATGGACTAGCGGTACCACCGGGGAGCTGTTTTTT

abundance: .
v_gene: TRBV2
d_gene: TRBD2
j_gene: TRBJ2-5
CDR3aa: CASRTPGLAFETQYF
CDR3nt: TGTGCCAGCAGGACACCGGGACTAGCGTTTGAGACCCAGTACTTC

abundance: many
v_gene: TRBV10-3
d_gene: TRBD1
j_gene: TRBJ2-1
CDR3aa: CAISTGANEQFF
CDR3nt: TGTGCCATCAGTACAGGGGCCAATGAGCAGTTCTTC

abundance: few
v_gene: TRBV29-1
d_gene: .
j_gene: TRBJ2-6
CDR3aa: CSVLSPGANVLTF
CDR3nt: TGCAGCGTTCTTAGTCCCGGGGCCAACGTCCTGACTTTC

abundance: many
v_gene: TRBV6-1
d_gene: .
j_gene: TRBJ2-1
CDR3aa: CASSEGLDGNEQFF
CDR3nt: TGTGCCAGCAGTGAGGGGTTGGACGGCAATGAGCAGTTCTTC

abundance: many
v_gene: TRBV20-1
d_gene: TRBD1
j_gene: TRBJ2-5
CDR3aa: CSCPESDRETQETQYF
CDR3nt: TGCAGTTGCCCTGAATCCGACAGGGAGACCCAAGAGACCCAGTACTTC

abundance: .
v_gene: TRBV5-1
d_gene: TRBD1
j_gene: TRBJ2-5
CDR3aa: CASSLDRGLGETQYF
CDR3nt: TGCGCCAGCAGCTTGGACAGGGGGCTTGGAGAGACCCAGTACTTC

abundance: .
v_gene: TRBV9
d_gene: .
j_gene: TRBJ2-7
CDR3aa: CASSETGVSYEQYF
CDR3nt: TGTGCCAGCAGCGAAACAGGCGTCTCCTACGAGCAGTACTTC

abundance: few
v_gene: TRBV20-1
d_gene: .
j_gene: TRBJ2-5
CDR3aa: CSARDPLGPPRAQYF
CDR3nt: TGCAGTGCTAGAGATCCTCTCGGGCCCCCCAGGGCCCAGTACTTC

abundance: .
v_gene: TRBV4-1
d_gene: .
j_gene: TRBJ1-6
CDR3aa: CASSQDPGPGRTGYF
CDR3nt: TGCGCCAGCAGCCAAGATCCGGGGCCGGGTCGGACGGGCTACTTT

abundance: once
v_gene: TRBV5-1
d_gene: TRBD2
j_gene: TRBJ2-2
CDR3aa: CASSLPMAGAAGELFF
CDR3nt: TGCGCCAGCAGCTTGCCCATGGCGGGAGCTGCCGGGGAGCTGTTTTTT

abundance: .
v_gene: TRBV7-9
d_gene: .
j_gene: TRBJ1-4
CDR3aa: CASSPGQGTNNEKLFF
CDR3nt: TGTGCCAGCAGCCCAGGGCAGGGGACAAATAATGAAAAACTGTTTTTT

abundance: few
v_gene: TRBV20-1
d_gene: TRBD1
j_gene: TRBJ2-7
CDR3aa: CSAVWTGSYEQYF
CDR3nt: TGCAGTGCAGTCTGGACAGGGAGCTACGAGCAGTACTTC

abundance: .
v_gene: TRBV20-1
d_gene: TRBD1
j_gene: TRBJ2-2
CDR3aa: CSARKAGGRSAGELFF
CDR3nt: TGCAGTGCTAGAAAGGCAGGGGGCCGGAGCGCCGGGGAGCTGTTTTTT

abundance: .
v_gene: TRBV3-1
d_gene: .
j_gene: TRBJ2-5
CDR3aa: CASSQVVGMYF
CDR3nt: TGTGCCAGCAGCCAAGTGGTCGGGATGTACTTC

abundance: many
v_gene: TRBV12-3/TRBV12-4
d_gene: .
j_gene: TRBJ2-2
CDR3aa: CASSFGGRNTGELFF
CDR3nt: TGTGCCAGCAGTTTTGGTGGAAGGAACACCGGGGAGCTGTTTTTT

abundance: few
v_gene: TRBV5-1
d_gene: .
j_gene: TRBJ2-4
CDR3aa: CASSVGTEGNIQYF
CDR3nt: TGCGCCAGCAGCGTGGGGACCGAGGGAAACATTCAGTACTTC

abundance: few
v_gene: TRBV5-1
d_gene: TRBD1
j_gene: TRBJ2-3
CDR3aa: CASSKWTGTDTQYF
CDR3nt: TGCGCCAGCAGCAAATGGACAGGGACAGATACGCAGTATTTT

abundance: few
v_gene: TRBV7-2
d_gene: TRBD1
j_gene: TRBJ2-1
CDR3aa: CASRIDSGQGPLIF
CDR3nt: TGTGCCAGCAGGATTGATTCGGGACAGGGGCCCCTTATCTTC

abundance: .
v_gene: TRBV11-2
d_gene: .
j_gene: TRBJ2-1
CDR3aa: CASSLAHGSYNEQFF
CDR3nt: TGTGCCAGCAGCTTAGCCCACGGGAGTTACAATGAGCAGTTCTTC

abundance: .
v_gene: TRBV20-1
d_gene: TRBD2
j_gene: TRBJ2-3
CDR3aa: CSAPPGLAARTDTQYF
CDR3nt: TGCAGTGCGCCCCCGGGACTAGCGGCCCGCACAGATACGCAGTATTTT

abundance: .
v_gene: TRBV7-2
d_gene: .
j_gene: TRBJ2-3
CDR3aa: CASSSGLLANTDTQYF
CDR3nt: TGTGCCAGCAGCTCGGGACTCCTGGCAAACACAGATACGCAGTATTTT

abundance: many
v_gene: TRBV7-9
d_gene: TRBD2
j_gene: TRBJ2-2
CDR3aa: CASSLRLAENTGELFF
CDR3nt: TGTGCCAGCAGCTTAAGACTAGCCGAGAACACCGGGGAGCTGTTTTTT

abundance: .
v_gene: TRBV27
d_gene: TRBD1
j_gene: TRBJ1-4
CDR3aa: CASSKVGTAEKLFF
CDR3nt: TGTGCCAGCAGTAAAGTCGGGACAGCAGAAAAACTGTTTTTT

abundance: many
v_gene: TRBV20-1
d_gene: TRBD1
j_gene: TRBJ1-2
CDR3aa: CSASRDRGRGYTF
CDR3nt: TGCAGTGCTTCCCGGGACAGGGGGCGCGGCTACACCTTC

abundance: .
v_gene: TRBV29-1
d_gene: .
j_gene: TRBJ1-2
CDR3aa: CSVARDLNYGYTF
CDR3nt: TGCAGCGTTGCCAGGGACCTCAACTATGGCTACACCTTC

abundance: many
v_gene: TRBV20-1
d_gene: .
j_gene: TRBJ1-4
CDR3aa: CSAENREEEKLFF
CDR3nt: TGCAGTGCCGAAAATAGGGAGGAAGAAAAACTGTTTTTT

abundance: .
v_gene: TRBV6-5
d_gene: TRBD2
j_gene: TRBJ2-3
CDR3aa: CASSYSLIAGAHTDTQYF
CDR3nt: TGTGCCAGCAGTTACTCGTTAATAGCGGGGGCCCACACAGATACGCAGTATTTT

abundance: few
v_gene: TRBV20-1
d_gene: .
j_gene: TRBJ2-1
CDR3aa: CSASGLTYNEQFF
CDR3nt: TGCAGTGCTAGTGGGTTAACCTACAATGAGCAGTTCTTC

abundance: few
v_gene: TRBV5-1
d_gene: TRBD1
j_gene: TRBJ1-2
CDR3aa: CASRYDRGLRGYTF
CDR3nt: TGCGCCAGCAGATACGACAGGGGATTAAGAGGCTACACCTTC

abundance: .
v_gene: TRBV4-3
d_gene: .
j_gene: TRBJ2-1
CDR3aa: CASSQGPRDNEQFF
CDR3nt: TGCGCCAGCAGCCAAGGTCCCAGGGACAATGAGCAGTTCTTC

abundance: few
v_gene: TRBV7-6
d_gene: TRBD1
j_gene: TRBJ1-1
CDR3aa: CASSPGTGPMTMNTEAFF
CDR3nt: TGTGCCAGCAGCCCAGGGACAGGGCCTATGACTATGAACACTGAAGCTTTCTTT

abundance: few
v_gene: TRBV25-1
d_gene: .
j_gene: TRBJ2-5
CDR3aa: CASTGYGTQYF
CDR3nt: TGTGCCAGCACCGGCTACGGGACCCAGTACTTC

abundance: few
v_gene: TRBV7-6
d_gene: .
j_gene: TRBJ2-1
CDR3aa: CASSQGGDEQFF
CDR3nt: TGTGCCAGCAGCCAGGGAGGCGATGAGCAGTTCTTC

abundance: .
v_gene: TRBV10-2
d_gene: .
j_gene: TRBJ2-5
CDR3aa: CASSGPARGAAGTQYF
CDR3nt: TGCGCCAGCAGTGGCCCTGCCCGTGGGGCCGCGGGGACCCAGTACTTC

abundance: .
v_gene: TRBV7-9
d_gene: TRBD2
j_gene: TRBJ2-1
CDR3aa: CASSLPPSGNNEQFF
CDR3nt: TGTGCCAGCAGCTTGCCCCCTAGCGGGAACAATGAGCAGTTCTTC